One sample yielded the 29 T cell receptor beta chains listed below, sequenced in a study of T cell responses to AZD1222 COVID-19 vaccine. TCRdb's copy holds only in-frame clones and misses some; the assay was immunoSEQ multiplex PCR. The repertoire consists of some 130,000 clones, with around 90% occurring once and the leading ten covering 2.5% to 4%. The source was peripheral blood, collected on day 0 of AZD1222 vaccination. The receptor set was obtained from an adult in good health.

This chain links TRBV28 with TRBJ1-6, with D tentatively TRBD1 (6 bases). Germline lookup yields CDR1 MDHEN and CDR2 SYDVKM. This CDR3 region has 16 residues. Trimming left V 3 bases short and J 2 bases short, with 11 bases between. The DNA of the CDR3 is TGTGCCAGCAGTTTCCCCGAGGGGGCCTATAATTCACCCCTCCACTTT. Encoded protein: CASSFPEGAYNSPLHF. The full variable domain, with the rest looked up from reference TRBV28 and TRBJ1-6, is DVKVTQSSRYLVKRTGEKVFLECVQDMDHENMFWYRQDPGLGLRLIYFSYDVKMKEKGDIPEGYSVSREKKERFSLILESASTNQTSMYLCASSFPEGAYNSPLHFGNGTRLTVT.

The chain joins TRBV11-2 to TRBJ2-7; perhaps TRBD1 as D (6 bases). Trimming cost V 5 bases and J 1 base, with 15 bases left between them. CDR3 length equals 15 residues. Germline V lookup: CDR1 SGHAT, CDR2 FQNNGV. CDR3 DNA sequence: TGTGCCAGCAGCCACACAGGGTCGGTGTCCTACGAGCAGTACTTC. Its translation is CASSHTGSVSYEQYF.

This clone was counted a single time. This chain joins TRBV7-2 and TRBJ2-7; D is possibly TRBD2 (5 bases). Germline V CDR1 and CDR2: SGHTA, FQGNSA. V lost 4 bases and J lost 0, with 10 bases in between. There are 14 residues in the CDR3. The CDR3 reads CASSSRDSSYEQYF. The CDR3 nucleotides are TGTGCCAGCAGCTCCCGGGATAGCTCCTACGAGCAGTACTTC.

Concerning this clone: Mismatch with germline at one junction end may stem from a read error. This chain links TRBV10-3 with TRBJ1-1, with TRBD1 matching 10 bases. The CDR3 has 14 amino acids. Germline CDR1 reads ENHRY; CDR2 reads SYGVKD. The CDR3 spells CAMSEGDRGSEAFF. The DNA for the CDR3 is TGTGCCATGAGTGAAGGGGACAGGGGTTCTGAAGCTTTCTTT.

This sequence joins TRBV5-6 and TRBJ2-3; the D is unclear. The CDR3 covers 13 residues. From germline, CDR1 is SGHDT and CDR2 YYEEEE. CDR3 in amino acids: CAAQGPGTDTQYF. The DNA for the CDR3 is TGTGCAGCACAAGGGCCCGGCACAGATACGCAGTATTTT.

The chain couples TRBV5-1 to TRBJ2-3, with 8 bases fitting TRBD2. The trim removed 0 bases at V and 5 bases at J, leaving 8 bases unmatched. CDR3 length: 16 amino acids. Germline lookup yields CDR1 SGHRS and CDR2 YFSETQ. CDR3 protein: CASSLALAGRGDTQYF. The CDR3 DNA reads as TGCGCCAGCAGCTTGGCCTTAGCGGGGCGGGGAGATACGCAGTATTTT.

The chain employs TRBV27 and TRBJ1-1, with unresolved D. Germline V gene data show CDR1 as MNHEY and CDR2 as SMNVEV (reference sequence). This CDR3 has 13 residues. V lost 7 bases, J lost 3 bases, and 12 bases lay in between. The CDR3 here is CASISSGHTEAFF. The CDR3 DNA sequence: TGTGCCAGCATTTCGAGCGGTCACACTGAAGCTTTCTTT.

The chain uses TRBV19 and TRBJ2-2; D might be TRBD1 (6 bases). V lost 9 bases and J 7 bases, leaving 15 bases between the germline ends. CDR1 LNHDA and CDR2 SQIVND come from the germline V gene (reference sequence). The CDR3 contains 13 residues. CDR3 nucleotide sequence: TGTGCCAGCACCGGGACAAACTACGGGGAGCTGTTTTTT. This sequence encodes CASTGTNYGELFF.

The chain is built from TRBV30 and TRBJ1-2; possibly TRBD1 for D (6 bases). Trimming stripped 4 bases from V and 6 bases from J, with 18 bases between. CDR1 is GTSNPN, CDR2 SVGIG, per germline (reference sequence). This CDR3 is built from 14 residues. CDR3 in amino acids: CAWNGVGGPHGYTF. The CDR3 DNA reads as TGTGCCTGGAACGGGGTCGGGGGGCCTCATGGCTACACCTTC.

The chain combines TRBV19 with TRBJ2-4; 8 bases fit TRBD2. The J segment lost 0 bases and the V segment lost 10 bases, leaving 8 bases of the junction unmatched. This CDR3 is 15 amino acids long. Germline V gene lookup returns CDR1 LNHDA and CDR2 SQIVND (reference sequence). The CDR3 DNA follows: TGTGCCACGGAGACCGGGAGGGAAGCCAAAAACATTCAGTACTTC. Its protein is CATETGREAKNIQYF.

The chain employs TRBV5-1 and TRBJ2-3, with 9 bases that match TRBD1. CDR1 and CDR2 (germline): SGHRS, YFSETQ. The ends lost 3 bases at V and 2 bases at J; junction bases unmatched: 4. There are 15 residues in the CDR3. The CDR3 DNA reads TGCGCCAGCAGCTCGGGACAGGGAATCACAGATACGCAGTATTTT. It is translated as CASSSGQGITDTQYF.

V and J are TRBV28 and TRBJ1-2; D gene unclear. Trimming cost V 3 bases and J 3 bases, with 17 bases left between them. Per germline, CDR1 MDHEN and CDR2 SYDVKM. CDR3 length equals 16 residues. The CDR3 coding sequence is TGTGCCAGCAGTTTGGCGAGCGTTCCCTCCTACTATGGCTACACCTTC. Translating gives CASSLASVPSYYGYTF.

This sequence joins TRBV19 and TRBJ2-1, with D tentatively TRBD2 (6 bases). Trimming removed 3 bases at V and 6 bases at J, with 12 bases between. Germline V gene sequence: CDR1 LNHDA, CDR2 SQIVND (reference sequence). This CDR3 is 14 amino acids long. In DNA, the CDR3 is TGTGCCAGTAGTATTGGCGGGACCTCCAATGAGCAGTTCTTC. It yields the protein CASSIGGTSNEQFF. Full variable domain (remainder filled in from reference TRBV19 and TRBJ2-1): DGGITQSPKYLFRKEGQNVTLSCEQNLNHDAMYWYRQDPGQGLRLIYYSQIVNDFQKGDIAEGYSVSREKKESFPLTVTSAQKNPTAFYLCASSIGGTSNEQFFGPGTRLTVL.

This clone is a singleton in its sample. The gene calls are TRBV2 and TRBJ1-3, with D perhaps matching TRBD1 (6 bases). V was trimmed by 7 bases and J by 0 bases, leaving 7 bases between them. The CDR3 is 13 amino acids. Germline V gives CDR1 SNHLY, CDR2 FYNNEI. The CDR3, as DNA: TGTGCCAGCAACAGGGTCTCTGGAAACACCATATATTTT. Protein: CASNRVSGNTIYF.

This clone has a single count. The rearrangement joins TRBV19 to TRBJ1-2; D ambiguous. The V end was cut by 4 bases, the J end by 10 bases, with 22 bases between. The CDR3 totals 15 residues. Per the germline V gene, CDR1 is LNHDA and CDR2 is SQIVND (reference sequence). The CDR3 reads CASSTEWTPGSVYTF. Written as DNA, the CDR3 is TGTGCCAGTAGTACCGAATGGACTCCGGGGAGTGTCTACACCTTC. The full variable domain, in which reference TRBV19 and TRBJ1-2 provide the parts outside the CDR3, is DGGITQSPKYLFRKEGQNVTLSCEQNLNHDAMYWYRQDPGQGLRLIYYSQIVNDFQKGDIAEGYSVSREKKESFPLTVTSAQKNPTAFYLCASSTEWTPGSVYTFGSGTRLTVV.

The J gene is TRBJ1-5, the V gene TRBV2, with 9 bases lining up with TRBD1. The CDR3 extends over 17 amino acids. With 8 bases clipped from V and 7 bases from J, the junction kept 18 bases outside the gene matches. Germline CDR1 reads SNHLY; CDR2 reads FYNNEI. DNA of the CDR3: TGTGCCAGCGCACCCCGCTATAAACAGGGGGCAGCCCAGCCCCAGCATTTT. Protein product: CASAPRYKQGAAQPQHF.

The genes are TRBV12-5 and TRBJ2-1; 10 bases match TRBD2. The germline V gene has CDR1 LGHNT and CDR2 FRNRAP. The CDR3 contains 15 residues. Trimming took 5 bases from V and 8 from J; bases not matched to a gene: 9. The CDR3 loop is CASGPPGLAIHEQFF. CDR3 bases: TGTGCTAGTGGTCCCCCGGGACTAGCGATCCATGAGCAGTTCTTC.

V is TRBV4-2 and J is TRBJ2-3; D gene unclear. V was trimmed by 1 base and J by 1 base, leaving 12 bases between them. This CDR3 has 16 residues. Germline CDR1 is LGHNA and CDR2 is YNFKEQ. The CDR3 nucleotides are TGTGCCAGCAGCCAAGGAGGCCTAGGAGGCACAGATACGCAGTATTTT. Protein sequence: CASSQGGLGGTDTQYF.

V usage is TRBV5-1 and J usage is TRBJ1-4; no definite D call. This CDR3 contains 16 residues. Germline assignment: CDR1 SGHRS and CDR2 YFSETQ. V was shortened by 4 bases and J by 10 bases, with 23 bases between the two germline ends. In DNA, the CDR3 is TGCGCCAGCAGCCTTGGCACGGCGGTCCTAGAAAGAAAACTGTTTTTT. Residues: CASSLGTAVLERKLFF.

This rearrangement joins TRBV19 to TRBJ2-1, with D possibly called TRBD1 or TRBD2 (5 bases each). The V gene lost 1 base and the J gene lost 4 bases, with 11 bases spanning the gap. From germline, CDR1 is LNHDA and CDR2 SQIVND (reference sequence). The CDR3 is 15 amino acids. The chain's CDR3 is CASSIASGQYNEQFF. Here the CDR3 DNA reads TGTGCCAGTAGTATAGCCAGCGGACAATACAATGAGCAGTTCTTC.

This sequence joins TRBV27 and TRBJ1-2; D is ambiguous. This CDR3 has 15 amino acids. V dropped 4 bases and J dropped 5 bases, with 17 bases sitting between them. Germline loops: CDR1 MNHEY, CDR2 SMNVEV (reference sequence). CDR3 nucleotides: TGTGCCAGCAGTTACGCCAGCCTCTCGGGGTATGGCTACACCTTC. Protein: CASSYASLSGYGYTF.

The count of this clone is one. The V call is TRBV4-2, the J call TRBJ1-4; D possibly corresponds to TRBD1 (6 bases). V was clipped by 0 bases and J by 5 bases, with 13 bases between them. There are 16 residues in the CDR3. Germline CDR1 and CDR2: LGHNA and YNFKEQ. The CDR3 loop is CASSQDRGDKNEKLFF. CDR3 nucleotide sequence: TGTGCCAGCAGCCAAGATCGGGGGGACAAAAATGAAAAACTGTTTTTT.

The chain couples TRBV6-4 to TRBJ2-1; 8 bases are shared with TRBD2. Trimming removed 4 bases from V and 4 bases from J; junction bases left unmatched: 6. Germline V gives CDR1 MRHNA, CDR2 SNTAGT. The CDR3 runs 15 residues. CDR3 coding DNA: TGTGCCAGCAGTGGTACTAGCGGAGATTACAATGAGCAGTTCTTC. Translating it yields CASSGTSGDYNEQFF.

V usage is TRBV4-3 and J usage is TRBJ2-1, with 13 bases fitting TRBD2. V lost 4 bases and J lost 4; bases outside the gene matches: 4. CDR3 size: 16 residues. Germline loops: CDR1 LGHNA, CDR2 YSLEER. The CDR3 DNA reads TGCGCCAGCAGCCCAACTAGCGGGGGGGGATACAATGAGCAGTTCTTC. Amino acid sequence: CASSPTSGGGYNEQFF.

V and J are TRBV28 and TRBJ1-1; 7 bases are a match to TRBD1. The length of the CDR3 is 12 residues. After removal of 5 bases from V and 8 bases from J, the junction contained 5 bases not matched to a gene. Germline V gene data show CDR1 as MDHEN and CDR2 as SYDVKM. The CDR3 DNA is TGTGCCAGCAGTCGGGCAGGGGGGGAAGCTTTCTTT. It yields the protein CASSRAGGEAFF. Drawing the rest from reference TRBV28 and TRBJ1-1, the complete variable domain is DVKVTQSSRYLVKRTGEKVFLECVQDMDHENMFWYRQDPGLGLRLIYFSYDVKMKEKGDIPEGYSVSREKKERFSLILESASTNQTSMYLCASSRAGGEAFFGQGTRLTVV.

This chain connects TRBV30 to TRBJ2-5, with TRBD2 matching over 9 bases. CDR1 GTSNPN and CDR2 SVGIG come from the germline V gene (reference sequence). Losses at the gene ends were 4 bases for V and 5 bases for J; bases not matched to a gene: 5. There are 13 residues in the CDR3. This CDR3 is CAWNSGSSETQYF. In nucleotides, the CDR3 is TGTGCCTGGAATAGCGGGAGTTCGGAGACCCAGTACTTC.

This clone was detected once. This chain links TRBV19 with TRBJ1-5; D gene unclear. The CDR3 runs to 14 residues. V lost 10 bases to trimming and J lost 3 bases, with 16 bases between them. Per the germline V gene, CDR1 is LNHDA and CDR2 is SQIVND (reference sequence). The CDR3 DNA follows: TGTGCCACTAACGCGTGGGATCCCAATCAGCCCCAGCATTTT. Its translation is CATNAWDPNQPQHF. Using reference TRBV19 and TRBJ1-5 for the parts outside the CDR3, the full variable domain is DGGITQSPKYLFRKEGQNVTLSCEQNLNHDAMYWYRQDPGQGLRLIYYSQIVNDFQKGDIAEGYSVSREKKESFPLTVTSAQKNPTAFYLCATNAWDPNQPQHFGDGTRLSIL.

The chain combines TRBV9 with TRBJ1-6, with 8 bases matching TRBD1. The CDR3 loop spans 16 amino acids. From germline, CDR1 is SGDLS and CDR2 YYNGEE. V shed 4 bases and J 9 bases; nucleotides not matched to a gene: 12. The CDR3, as DNA: TGTGCCAGCAGCACTCAGGACAGGGTGGGAATTTCACCCCTCCACTTT. This sequence encodes CASSTQDRVGISPLHF.

The rearrangement joins TRBV11-3 to TRBJ2-5; TRBD2 aligns across 8 bases. This CDR3 is 15 amino acids long. V gave up 1 base and J gave up 4 bases; unmatched junction bases: 5. Germline CDR1 SGHNT, CDR2 YENEEA. Written as DNA, the CDR3 is TGTGCCAGCAGCTTAGGGGCGGGAGGCCGAGAGACCCAGTACTTC. Its protein product is CASSLGAGGRETQYF.